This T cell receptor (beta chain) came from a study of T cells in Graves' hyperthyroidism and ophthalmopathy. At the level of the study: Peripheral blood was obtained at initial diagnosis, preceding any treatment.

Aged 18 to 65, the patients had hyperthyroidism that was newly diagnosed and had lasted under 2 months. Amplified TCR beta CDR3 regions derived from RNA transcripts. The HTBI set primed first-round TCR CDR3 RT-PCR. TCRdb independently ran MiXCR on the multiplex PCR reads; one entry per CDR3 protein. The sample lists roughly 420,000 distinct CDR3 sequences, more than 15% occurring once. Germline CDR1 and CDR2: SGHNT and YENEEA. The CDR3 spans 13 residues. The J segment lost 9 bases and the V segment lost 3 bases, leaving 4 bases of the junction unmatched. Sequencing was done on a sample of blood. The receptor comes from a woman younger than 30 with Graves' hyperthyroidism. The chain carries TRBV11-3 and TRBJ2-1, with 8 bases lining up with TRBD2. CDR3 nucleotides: TGTGCCAGCAGCTTTAGCGGGACTATTGAGCAGTTCTTC. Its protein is CASSFSGTIEQFF.